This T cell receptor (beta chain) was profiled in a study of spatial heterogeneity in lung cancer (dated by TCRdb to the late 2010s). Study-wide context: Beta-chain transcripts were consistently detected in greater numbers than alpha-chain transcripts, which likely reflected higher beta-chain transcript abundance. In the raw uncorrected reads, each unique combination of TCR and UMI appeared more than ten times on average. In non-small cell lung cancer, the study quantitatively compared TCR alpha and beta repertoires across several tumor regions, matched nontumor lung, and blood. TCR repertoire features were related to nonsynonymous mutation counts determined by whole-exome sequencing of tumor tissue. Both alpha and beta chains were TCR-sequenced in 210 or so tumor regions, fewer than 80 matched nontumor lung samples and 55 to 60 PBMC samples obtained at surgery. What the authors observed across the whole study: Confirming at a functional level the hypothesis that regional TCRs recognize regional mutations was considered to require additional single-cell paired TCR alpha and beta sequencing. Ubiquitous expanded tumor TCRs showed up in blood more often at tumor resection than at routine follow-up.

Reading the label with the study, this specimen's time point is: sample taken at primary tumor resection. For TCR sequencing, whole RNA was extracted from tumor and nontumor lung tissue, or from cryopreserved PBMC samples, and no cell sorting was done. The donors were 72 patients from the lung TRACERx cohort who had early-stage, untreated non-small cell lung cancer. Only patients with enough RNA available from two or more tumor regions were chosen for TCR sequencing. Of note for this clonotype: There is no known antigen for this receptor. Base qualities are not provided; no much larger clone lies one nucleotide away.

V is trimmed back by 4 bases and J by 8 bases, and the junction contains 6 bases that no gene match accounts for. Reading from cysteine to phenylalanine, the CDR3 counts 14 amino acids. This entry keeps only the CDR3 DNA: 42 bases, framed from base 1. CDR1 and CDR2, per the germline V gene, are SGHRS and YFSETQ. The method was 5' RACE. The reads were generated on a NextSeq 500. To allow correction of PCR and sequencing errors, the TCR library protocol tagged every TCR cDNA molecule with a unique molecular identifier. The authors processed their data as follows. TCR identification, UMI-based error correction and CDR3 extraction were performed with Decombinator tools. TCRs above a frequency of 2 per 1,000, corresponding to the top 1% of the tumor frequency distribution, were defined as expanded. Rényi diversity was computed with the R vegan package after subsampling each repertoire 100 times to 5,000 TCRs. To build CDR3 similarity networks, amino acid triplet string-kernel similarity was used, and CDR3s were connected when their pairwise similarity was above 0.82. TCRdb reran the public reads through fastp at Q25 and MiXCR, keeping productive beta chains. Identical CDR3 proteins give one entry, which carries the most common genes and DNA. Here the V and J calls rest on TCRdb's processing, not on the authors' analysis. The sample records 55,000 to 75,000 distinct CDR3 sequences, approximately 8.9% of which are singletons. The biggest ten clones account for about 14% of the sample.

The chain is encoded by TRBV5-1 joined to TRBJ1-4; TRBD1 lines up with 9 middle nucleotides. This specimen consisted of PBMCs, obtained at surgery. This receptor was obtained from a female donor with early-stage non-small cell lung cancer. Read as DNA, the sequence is TGCGCCAGCAGCCAACAGGGGGCGCGAGAAAAACTGTTTTTT. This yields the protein CASSQQGAREKLFF.